This T cell receptor beta chain is drawn from a study of blood T cell repertoires in COVID-19. Sequencing used immunoSEQ multiplex PCR; TCRdb keeps in-frame clones, though not all of them. Of more than 200,000 clones in the sample, around 80% were seen once. The V end was cut by 2 bases, the J end by 3 bases, with 8 bases between. CDR1 is SGHNT and CDR2 is YYREEE in the germline V gene (reference sequence). The CDR3 loop spans 14 amino acids. Sample: peripheral blood. The chain couples TRBV5-4 to TRBJ1-4, with D perhaps matching TRBD1 (6 bases). This TCR was sampled from a woman of 80 years or more with COVID-19, enrolled during active disease. Here the CDR3 DNA reads TGTGCCAGCAGCTTCAGGGGTTCTAATGAAAAACTGTTTTTT. Its protein product is CASSFRGSNEKLFF.